This entry lists 12 T cell receptor beta chains sequenced from one sample in a study of T cells in Graves' hyperthyroidism and ophthalmopathy. TCR beta CDR3 sequences were amplified from RNA transcripts. HTBI primers were used for first-round RT-PCR of the TCR CDR3. TCRdb processed the multiplex PCR reads anew with MiXCR; each CDR3 protein has one entry. The sample carries 350,000 or so distinct CDR3 sequences, about a sixth recorded once. The sample comprised blood. The receptors originated from a young woman with Graves' hyperthyroidism that later progressed to Graves' ophthalmopathy.

The table lists this clonotype with a few counts. The junction differs from germline at one of its ends, possibly a read error. The V and J genes are TRBV6-1 and TRBJ1-4; D possibly corresponds to TRBD1 (6 bases). Germline CDR1 reads MNHNS; CDR2 reads SASEGT. This CDR3 comprises 15 residues. In DNA form, the CDR3 reads TGTGCCAGCGGACAGATACTCCCCCCTAATGAAAGACTGTTTTTT. Protein product: CASGQILPPNERLFF.

On this clonotype itself: Possible read error: a much larger clone is one base away. The V call is TRBV18, the J call TRBJ1-1; D remains unclear. There are 15 residues in the CDR3. The germline V gene encodes CDR1 KGHSH and CDR2 LQKENI. CDR3 residues: CAGSPRVGYETEAFF. For the CDR3, the DNA is TGTGCCGGCTCACCACGCGTGGGGTATGAAACTGAAGCTTTCTTT.

This clonotype was detected many times. The chain links TRBV20-1 to TRBJ2-1, with D perhaps TRBD2 (5 bases). CDR1 DFQATT and CDR2 SNEGSKA come from the germline V gene (reference sequence). There are 15 residues in the CDR3. V shed 6 bases and J shed 2 bases, with 17 bases lying between them. The DNA for the CDR3 is TGCAGTGCCCCGGACTCATACGGCGCCTACAATGAGCAGTTCTTC. Amino acid sequence: CSAPDSYGAYNEQFF.

This clonotype was observed many times. V usage is TRBV5-5 and J usage is TRBJ1-5, with 7 bases identical to TRBD1. CDR3 length equals 15 residues. The V and J ends lost 0 bases and 5 bases, in that order; junction bases with no gene match: 5. Germline V lookup: CDR1 SGHKS, CDR2 YYEKEE (reference sequence). The CDR3 loop is CASSLGQGGHQPQHF. CDR3 DNA: TGTGCCAGCAGCTTGGGACAGGGTGGCCATCAGCCCCAGCATTTT.

In its sample, this clonotype was seen many times. V gene TRBV10-3 combines with J gene TRBJ2-7; perhaps TRBD1 as D (6 bases). The length of the CDR3 is 17 residues. Between the trimmed V and J ends, which lost 2 bases and 0 bases, there was a span of 17 bases. Germline V CDR1 and CDR2: ENHRY, SYGVKD. The CDR3 loop reads CAISEMVGGPSSYEQYF. CDR3 bases: TGTGCCATCAGTGAGATGGTTGGGGGCCCTAGCTCCTACGAGCAGTACTTC.

This clonotype was seen more than once but under ten times. This CDR3 reads CASSPRDIPYEQYF. CDR3 in DNA: TGTGCCAGCAGCCCCCGGGACATTCCCTACGAGCAGTACTTC. V usage is TRBV9 and J usage is TRBJ2-7, with D possibly being TRBD1 (6 bases). The germline V gene has CDR1 SGDLS and CDR2 YYNGEE. V was clipped by 4 bases and J by 2 bases, with 13 bases between them. The CDR3 is made up of 14 amino acids.

This clonotype showed up many times. This chain links TRBV6-2 or TRBV6-3 with TRBJ2-5; 7 positions match TRBD2. The V and J ends lost 7 bases and 4 bases, in that order; junction bases with no gene match: 9. Germline V CDR1 and CDR2: MNHEY, SVGEGT. This CDR3 region has 14 residues. This CDR3 reads CASNGPRLAETQYF. The CDR3 DNA is TGTGCCAGCAACGGGCCCCGACTAGCAGAGACCCAGTACTTC.

This clonotype was recorded at least ten times. The chain combines TRBV2 with TRBJ1-2, with a possible D match to TRBD1 (6 bases). Trimming took 6 bases from V and 2 from J, leaving 13 bases between them. Germline V lookup: CDR1 SNHLY, CDR2 FYNNEI. The CDR3 runs 14 residues. The CDR3 reads CASSLITGNYGYTF. The DNA of the CDR3 is TGTGCCAGCAGCCTAATTACAGGGAACTATGGCTACACCTTC.

This clonotype was detected a few times. The rearrangement links TRBV12-3 or TRBV12-4 to TRBJ2-1; D possibly corresponds to TRBD1 (5 bases). The CDR3 totals 18 residues. V shed 6 bases and J shed 6 bases, with 27 bases lying between them. The CDR3 is CASSRAVQAQVIRNEQFF. Here the CDR3 DNA reads TGTGCCAGCAGCCGCGCGGTACAGGCTCAAGTCATACGCAATGAGCAGTTCTTC.

As DNA, the CDR3 is TGTGCCAGTAGCAACCCCGGACAGGGATTCTTGGCCAACGTCCTGACTTTC. Translated, it gives CASSNPGQGFLANVLTF. This chain connects TRBV19 to TRBJ2-6; 8 nucleotides line up with TRBD1. The CDR3 length is 17 residues. The germline V gene encodes CDR1 LNHDA and CDR2 SQIVND (reference sequence). Trimming took 6 bases from V and 6 from J; bases not matched to a gene: 13.

The sample holds many counts of this clonotype. The chain uses TRBV10-1 and TRBJ1-1; D not resolved. The CDR3 is 14 residues long. Trimming took 6 bases from V and 3 from J, leaving 14 bases between them. CDR1 is WNHNN, CDR2 SYGVQD, per germline (reference sequence). The CDR3 DNA reads as TGCGCCAGCAGCGGTTCCGGGATTCACACTGAAGCTTTCTTT. It yields the protein CASSGSGIHTEAFF.

This chain connects TRBV12-3 or TRBV12-4 to TRBJ2-1; 9 bases fit TRBD2. The CDR3 covers 15 residues. J lost 9 bases, V lost 2 bases, and 8 bases had no gene match. CDR3 bases: TGTGCCAGCAGTTTACGGACTAGCGTGTATGTTGAGCAGTTCTTC. Amino acids: CASSLRTSVYVEQFF.